The T cell receptor beta chain under discussion was sequenced for a study of T cells in localized non-small cell lung cancer. Study-wide findings and caveats: Sequencing was restricted to one tumor region; therefore, heterogeneity remains possible. Highest T cell clonality was seen in uninvolved adjacent lung, surpassing that measured in tumor.

Points on this clone: The antigen is unknown.

The CDR3 contains 13 residues. The V end was cut by 3 bases, the J end by 2 bases, with 7 bases between. CDR1 and CDR2 from the germline V gene are SGHRS and YFSETQ. The repertoire was sequenced with immunoSEQ multiplex PCR; TCRdb's copy has only in-frame clones and lacks some. Here the sample spans 55,000 to 80,000 clones, 84% being singletons. The receptor was derived from a female donor at least 60 years old with stage I lung adenocarcinoma. Sample: peripheral blood, taken before any cancer treatment. The chain is built from TRBV5-1 and TRBJ2-3; D remains unclear. CDR3 in amino acids: CASSSGSTDTQYF. In DNA form, the CDR3 reads TGCGCCAGCAGCTCCGGATCCACAGATACGCAGTATTTT.